The 5 T cell receptor beta chains below come from one sample, sequenced in a study of T cell responses to AZD1222 COVID-19 vaccine. Data came from immunoSEQ multiplex PCR; TCRdb stores just in-frame clones and leaves some out. Among around 210,000 clones listed, roughly 94% were seen once. The specimen comprised peripheral blood, sampled 28 days after the second dose of the MenACWY control vaccine. These receptors all come from an adult who received the MenACWY meningococcal vaccine as a control.

This chain uses TRBV2 with TRBJ1-1; TRBD1 matches at 7 bases. Germline lookup yields CDR1 SNHLY and CDR2 FYNNEI. The CDR3 covers 14 residues. The J segment lost 3 bases and the V segment lost 3 bases, leaving 4 bases of the junction unmatched. The DNA of the CDR3 is TGTGCCAGCAGTGACCGAGGGGGCTACACTGAAGCTTTCTTT. Amino acids: CASSDRGGYTEAFF.

This clone was found a few times. Other DNA sequences from this sample encode an identical CDR3 as well. The chain uses TRBV9 and TRBJ2-3; D remains unclear. The V end lost 4 bases, the J end lost 1 base, and 7 bases lay between the germline ends. Germline-derived CDR1 and CDR2 are SGDLS and YYNGEE. The CDR3 consists of 13 residues. CDR3 sequence (DNA): TGTGCCAGCAGCTTGTGGGGCACAGATACGCAGTATTTT. It translates to CASSLWGTDTQYF.

The chain carries TRBV6-5 and TRBJ2-7, with TRBD1 matching over 9 bases. CDR1 is MNHEY, CDR2 SVGAGI, per germline. The CDR3 is 15 residues long. Losses at the gene ends were 5 bases for V and 2 bases for J; bases not matched to a gene: 7. CDR3 DNA sequence: TGTGCCAGCAGTCCTACAGGGGGCACCCCCTACGAGCAGTACTTC. As protein: CASSPTGGTPYEQYF.

The chain links TRBV6-5 to TRBJ2-1, with 8 bases aligning to TRBD2. This CDR3 comprises 14 residues. J was trimmed by 5 bases and V by 6 bases; bases with no gene match: 6. Germline assignment: CDR1 MNHEY and CDR2 SVGAGI. CDR3 in DNA: TGTGCCAGCAGAAGGGGACTAGGAAACAATGAGCAGTTCTTC. Translated, it gives CASRRGLGNNEQFF.

The J gene is TRBJ2-3, the V gene TRBV9; 9 bases map to TRBD2. Trimming removed 4 bases from V and 1 base from J; junction bases left unmatched: 13. CDR1 SGDLS and CDR2 YYNGEE come from the germline V gene. This CDR3 has 18 residues. CDR3 protein: CASSSQVGVAGGTDTQYF. For the CDR3, the DNA is TGTGCCAGCAGCTCCCAGGTGGGGGTAGCGGGGGGCACAGATACGCAGTATTTT. Full variable domain (remainder filled in from reference TRBV9 and TRBJ2-3): DSGVTQTPKHLITATGQRVTLRCSPRSGDLSVYWYQQSLDQGLQFLIQYYNGEERAKGNILERFSAQQFPDLHSELNLSSLELGDSALYFCASSSQVGVAGGTDTQYFGPGTRLTVL.